The rows below give T cell receptor beta chains drawn from one sample of a study of blood T cell repertoires in COVID-19. Generated by immunoSEQ multiplex PCR, the TCRdb table keeps only in-frame clones and is missing some. The repertoire includes a few hundred thousand clones, roughly 84% of them detected once, and 5.5% to 7.5% sits in the top ten. Sequencing used PBMCs or T cells enriched from blood (not recorded which). These receptors originate from a woman aged 35 to 49 who had recovered from COVID-19. The CDR3 runs from the conserved cysteine through the conserved F or W. D genes are given only for firm matches. Some rows mark clone size as missing; the rest say once, few, many or name a class of expanded clone.

TRBD2	TRBJ2-3	TRBV13	-	CASSLRTSLIGDTQYF	TGTGCCAGCAGCCTAAGGACTAGTCTAATCGGGGATACGCAGTATTTT
TRBD2	TRBJ2-7	TRBV3-1/TRBV3-2	-	CASSLRGGGSYEQYF	TGTGCCAGCAGCCTACGGGGGGGAGGGTCCTACGAGCAGTACTTC
TRBD1	TRBJ1-5	TRBV30	-	CAWSDGQASNQPQHF	TGTGCCTGGAGTGATGGACAGGCTAGCAATCAGCCCCAGCATTTT
-	TRBJ2-3	TRBV30	-	CAWSEDSTDTQYF	TGTGCCTGGAGTGAGGACTCCACAGATACGCAGTATTTT
TRBD2	TRBJ2-3	TRBV4-1	-	CASSLRGLAGGRSTDTQYF	TGCGCCAGCAGCCTCAGAGGACTAGCGGGAGGTAGGAGCACAGATACGCAGTATTTT
TRBD1	TRBJ2-2	TRBV19	-	CASSIIPGQTTGELFF	TGTGCCAGTAGTATCATACCGGGACAGACCACCGGGGAGCTGTTTTTT
TRBD1	TRBJ1-2	TRBV19	many	CASETQGVYGYTF	TGTGCCAGTGAGACTCAGGGGGTTTATGGCTACACCTTC
TRBD1	TRBJ1-5	TRBV9	-	CASSVNRGLSNQPQHF	TGTGCCAGCAGCGTGAACAGGGGGCTTAGCAATCAGCCCCAGCATTTT
TRBD2	TRBJ2-1	TRBV19	once	CASSVVAGPYNEQFF	TGTGCCAGTAGTGTCGTAGCGGGGCCTTACAATGAGCAGTTCTTC
-	TRBJ1-4	TRBV5-4	-	CASSLEPRDKLFF	TGTGCCAGCAGCTTGGAACCGCGCGATAAACTGTTTTTT
TRBD1	TRBJ1-3	TRBV4-1	few	CASSLSDRTGNTIYF	TGCGCCAGCAGCCTCTCGGACAGGACTGGAAACACCATATATTTT
-	TRBJ1-6	TRBV5-1	-	CASHEGDSPLHF	TGCGCCAGCCACGAGGGGGATTCACCCCTCCACTTT
TRBD1	TRBJ1-1	TRBV12-5	-	CASGPPRTGGTEAFF	TGTGCTAGTGGTCCACCTCGGACAGGTGGCACTGAAGCTTTCTTT
-	TRBJ2-1	TRBV5-8	-	CASSFNRGYNEQFF	TGTGCCAGCAGCTTTAATAGGGGGTACAATGAGCAGTTCTTC
TRBD1	TRBJ1-5	TRBV19	few	CASTPTGGNQPQHF	TGTGCCAGTACCCCGACAGGGGGCAATCAGCCCCAGCATTTT
-	TRBJ1-1	TRBV5-6	-	CASSLGTIQNTEAFF	TGTGCCAGCAGCTTGGGGACAATACAGAACACTGAAGCTTTCTTT
TRBD2	TRBJ2-1	TRBV10-3	once	CAISELAGGYNEQFF	TGTGCCATCAGTGAGCTAGCGGGAGGCTACAATGAGCAGTTCTTC
-	TRBJ2-7	TRBV7-2	once	CASTPGQGSSYEQYF	TGTGCCAGCACCCCAGGGCAGGGAAGCTCCTACGAGCAGTACTTC
-	TRBJ1-2	TRBV14	-	CASSHLVQGDYGYTF	TGTGCCAGCAGCCATCTTGTACAGGGTGACTATGGCTACACCTTC
-	TRBJ2-1	TRBV5-4	-	CASSLRRSSYNEQFF	TGTGCCAGCAGCTTGCGGCGGAGCTCCTACAATGAGCAGTTCTTC
-	TRBJ2-3	TRBV13	-	CASSLPEEGPTDTQYF	TGTGCCAGCAGCCTCCCCGAGGAGGGTCCCACAGATACGCAGTATTTT
-	TRBJ2-3	TRBV14	once	CASSLARGGTDTQYF	TGTGCCAGCAGCCTCGCCCGCGGTGGCACAGATACGCAGTATTTT